This record looks at one T cell receptor (beta chain) sequence and its context. This clonotype occurred many times. Its recognized antigen is unknown. Per-base quality was not reported, and no clone a single base away is much larger than it. In the ophthalmopathy patients, disease was moderately to severely active, with a Clinical Activity Score of 3 or more, a NOSPECS grade of 4 or more, and a duration of less than 3 months. The study excluded patients with uncontrolled infections, other autoimmune diseases, pregnancy or lactation. Clinical symptoms, serum thyroxine and TRAb, thyroid ultrasound, and orbital computed tomography formed the basis for the diagnoses. Ficoll-Paque density gradient centrifugation was used to isolate PBMCs from 9.5 to 10 ml of fresh peripheral blood. Total RNA was extracted with Trizol reagent, and quality was checked on an Agilent 2100 Bioanalyzer. These data are taken from a study of T cells in Graves' hyperthyroidism and ophthalmopathy (dated by TCRdb to between 2018 and 2020). With respect to the entire study: Peripheral blood samples were taken at initial diagnosis, before any treatment was given. To identify distinguishing TCR V-J signatures, a discovery cohort of 100 or so patients was used, comprising 43 with Graves' ophthalmopathy and 55 to 65 with stable Graves' hyperthyroidism. Prospective prediction of ophthalmopathy was tested in an independent validation cohort of approximately 19 hyperthyroidism patients and 17 patients who later progressed to ophthalmopathy. The roughly 99 discovery patients were divided at random into training and test sets in a 7:3 ratio. In addition, the study compared T-cell repertoires in thyroid tissue and in blood from about 6 Graves' hyperthyroidism patients. After sampling, hyperthyroidism patients received methimazole starting at 30 mg daily, and ophthalmopathy patients received high-dose intravenous methylprednisolone. The paper describes TCR Vbeta CDR3 sequencing of some 130 peripheral blood samples, made up of some 40 ophthalmopathy patients, over 70 hyperthyroidism patients and some 17 progressor patients. Study-level results and caveats: Sample size was not statistically predetermined, and blinding of investigators to group allocation was not performed. In cross-validation, a model built on a 13 V-J signature told ophthalmopathy apart from stable hyperthyroidism with 87.88% sensitivity and roughly 81% specificity, and in testing the same model reached 80%/75%. In validation, progression to ophthalmopathy was predicted by the model with almost 71% sensitivity and 72.22% specificity, a median of about 6.4 months before onset. Most expanded thyroid clonotypes (frequency above 0.001) were also detected in blood, a finding suggesting that blood repertoires may reflect thyroid immune responses.

In the germline V gene, CDR1 corresponds to SGHNT and CDR2 to YENEEA. V and J lose 5 bases and 2 bases, and a span of 26 bases separates them. From its cysteine to its phenylalanine, the CDR3 spans 19 amino acids. Only the CDR3 DNA stays, 57 bases, in frame from base 1. The TCR beta CDR3 regions were amplified from RNA transcripts. The first round of RT-PCR for the TCR CDR3 was performed with the HTBI primer set and the Qiagen OneStep RT-PCR kit. The libraries were constructed in a second round of multiplex PCR and then size-selected and purified. Libraries were sequenced paired-end with 100 bp reads on an Illumina HiSeq2000. Per the source publication's procedure: SOAPnuke was used to process the raw data, throwing out any read that contained adapters or uncalled bases, had a mean Phred below 15, or lacked an exact constant-primer or identifier match. COPE v1.2.5 was used to merge the high-quality paired reads, and each unique nucleotide sequence was defined as a clonotype. MiTCR v1.1 was used to align the clonotypes against IMGT TRBV, TRBD and TRBJ reference segments. The analysis was restricted to V-J combinations with a frequency above 0.0001, which together covered 99.2% of the repertoires. The TCS score was defined as the ratio of F50 (clonal expansion) to E x V (chaos), calculated using BLOSUM62-based TCRdist between CDR3 peptides within each V-J. Welch's t-statistics and random forest reduced just over 500 V-J features to 13, which were used in a naive Bayes classifier (R e1071). TCRdb reprocessed the public reads (quality trimming at Q25 with fastp, clone calling with MiXCR) and kept in-frame beta chains. Rows are combined by CDR3 protein, so each entry shows the most common genes and DNA. TCRdb's processing, not the study's, gives the V and J calls here. Within this sample are more than 350,000 distinct CDR3 sequences, with roughly 15% of them counted one time only. The top ten constitute around a fifth of the sample.

This receptor chain uses TRBV11-3 and TRBJ2-3, with the D gene call left open. The TCR comes from a woman aged 25 to 39 with Graves' ophthalmopathy. The sample comprised blood. The CDR3 corresponds to CASSPGQWVQRENTDTQYF. The bases are TGTGCCAGCAGCCCGGGCCAATGGGTTCAGCGCGAGAACACAGATACGCAGTATTTT. The full variable domain, with segments outside the CDR3 supplied by the reference TRBV11-3 and TRBJ2-3 proteins, appears as EAGVVQSPRYKIIEKKQPVAFWCNPISGHNTLYWYLQNLGQGPELLIRYENEEAVDDSQLPKDRFSAERLKGVDSTLKIQPAELGDSAVYLCASSPGQWVQRENTDTQYFGPGTRLTVL.